This TCR beta chain was profiled in a study of tumor and adjacent non-tumor tissue in lung cancer (dated by TCRdb to the late 2010s). At the level of the whole study: By cancer type, the cohort comprised some 13 adenocarcinoma patients, a couple of squamous cell carcinoma patients and 1 small cell lung cancer patient. A total of 95 million to 150 million productive TCRbeta reads were generated by sequencing, corresponding to an average of around 4 million reads per sample. The study compared bulk TCRbeta repertoires between lung tumor tissue and matched distant non-tumor lung tissue from 15 lung cancer patients. For each patient, one tumor sample and one normal lung sample were taken, giving approximately 33 paired specimens that underwent TCRbeta CDR3 sequencing. The 15 or so patients were aged about 30 to 76 years, included 10 men and 5 women, and had TNM stage I to III disease. Broader findings and caveats from the paper: The methods do not name the sequencing platform or mention unique molecular identifiers. In normal lung, the top 100 clones accounted for a significantly larger cumulative share of the repertoire than in tumor tissue. Because peripheral blood was not sequenced, blood TCRbeta repertoires in the lung cancer patients of the study were not examined. Significantly higher TCR diversity was found in younger patients, and higher tumor TCR diversity was associated with shorter overall and disease-free survival. Significantly higher TCR diversity (inverse Simpson) was observed in tumor tissue than in normal lung tissue (roughly 390 vs 170, P = 0.0075, Mann-Whitney U test). Only 15 or so patients were included in the cohort, and the need for larger samples and more detailed clinical data was noted by the authors.

About this clonotype itself: The clone's antigen remains unknown. Here the CDR3 omits its conserved ending phenylalanine or tryptophan, so a read error is the likely source.

RNA was isolated from bulk unsorted tissue, and RNA quality was assessed with a NanoDrop ND-1000 and an Agilent 2100. All donors had newly diagnosed lung cancer, had not received prior chemotherapy, and were admitted for thoracic surgery in China between August and November 2014. Anyone who had undergone radiotherapy or chemotherapy before, or who had another cancer at the same time, was left out of the study. Pieces of surgical tissue measuring roughly 1-2.2 cm3 were kept in RNAlater solution and held at -80 degrees C until needed. The CDR3 numbers 11 amino acids, ends counted. Left in the record is the CDR3 DNA by itself, 33 bases read in frame from the first base. Per the germline V gene, SGHAT is the CDR1 and FQNNGV is the CDR2. Preparation of the library involved multiplex PCR. TCRdb names Illumina HiSeq 2500 as the instrument used. TCRbeta libraries were constructed through three rounds of nested PCR with primers (Table S4) according to protocols adapted from ARM-PCR. Before sequencing, PCR products of 200-500 bp were cut from the gel and purified using the QIAquick gel extraction kit. In the paper's pipeline: Trimmomatic was used to clean the reads, FLASH was used to merge the reads into complete CDR3 sequences, and MiTCR was used to assign the reads to V(D)J germline segments. VDJtools was used to compute clonal diversity as the inverse Simpson's index. Productive reads were defined as in-frame sequences without a premature stop codon. TCRdb reprocessed the public reads (quality trimming at Q25 with fastp, clone calling with MiXCR) and kept in-frame beta chains. For every CDR3 protein sequence, its rows merge into one entry that carries the most common genes and DNA. TCRdb assigned the V and J calls; the authors' analysis was not used. Across this sample there are over 100,000 distinct CDR3 sequences, with approximately 82% seen only once. The ten top clones hold 37% of the sample.

The sequencing input was lung tumor tissue. The TCR comes from a woman aged 55-70 years with non-small cell lung cancer. The chain uses TRBV11-2 and TRBJ2-3; no D gene is confidently identified. The CDR3 region has the sequence CTSSSTDTQYL. The DNA sequence is TGTACCAGCAGCTCAACGGATACGCAGTATTTA.